Below, 3 T cell receptor beta chains from the same sample are listed, as sequenced in a study of blood T cell repertoires in COVID-19. Using immunoSEQ multiplex PCR, the repertoire was profiled, and TCRdb retains in-frame clones only, with some absent. Here the sample spans 310,000 or so clones, roughly 87% being singletons. Sequencing input: peripheral blood. These TCRs come from a woman aged 45-65 years who had recovered from COVID-19.

The J gene is TRBJ2-1, the V gene TRBV5-4; D perhaps matches TRBD1 (5 bases). CDR1 and CDR2 from the germline V gene are SGHNT and YYREEE (reference sequence). The CDR3 is made up of 15 amino acids. V lost 0 bases and J 2 bases, leaving 9 bases between the germline ends. The DNA for the CDR3 is TGTGCCAGCAGCTTGGCTTCAGGGACCTACAATGAGCAGTTCTTC. It yields the protein CASSLASGTYNEQFF.

The J gene is TRBJ2-1, the V gene TRBV7-2, with D possibly matching TRBD2 (7 bases). The germline V gene encodes CDR1 SGHTA and CDR2 FQGNSA. V lost 0 bases to trimming and J lost 1 base, with 13 bases between them. The CDR3 loop spans 17 amino acids. DNA of the CDR3: TGTGCCAGCAGCTTAGCGCGGGGAGGGGGGTCCTACAATGAGCAGTTCTTC. Its translation is CASSLARGGGSYNEQFF.

J is TRBJ1-3 and V is TRBV19, with 11 bases lining up with TRBD1. Trimming took 3 bases from V and 0 from J; bases not matched to a gene: 7. Germline assignment: CDR1 LNHDA and CDR2 SQIVND (reference sequence). The CDR3 runs to 18 residues. Here the CDR3 reads CASSIRDRGYSSGNTIYF. The DNA of the CDR3 is TGTGCCAGTAGTATCCGGGACAGGGGGTATTCCTCTGGAAACACCATATATTTT.